This entry concerns a single T cell receptor (beta chain). Scientists made TCR beta libraries using quantitative 5'-RACE with molecular barcodes. TCRdb reprocessed the 5' RACE reads via MiXCR and lists one record per CDR3 protein. Counted here are 250,000 to 350,000 distinct CDR3 sequences, over 15% occurring once; the ten biggest clones make up roughly 8%. This entry belongs to a study of CD8 T cells in ankylosing spondylitis. V was pared by 5 bases and J by 6 bases, with 15 bases of the junction left unmatched. This CDR3 has 16 amino acids. Source material: blood, either unsorted or a sorted T cell fraction (not recorded which). The rearrangement links TRBV12-3 or TRBV12-4 to TRBJ1-2, with 7 bases aligning to TRBD1. The TCR comes from a male donor with ankylosing spondylitis or in good health (not recorded which). CDR3 bases: TGTGCCAGCAGTCCCCCCTCGGGCAGGGGGGCAGATGGCTACACCTTC. Encoded protein: CASSPPSGRGADGYTF.